Listed below are T cell receptor beta chains from one sample, sequenced in a study of T cell clones after liver transplantation. Generated by immunoSEQ multiplex PCR, the TCRdb table keeps only in-frame clones and is missing some. The sample includes some 59,000 clones, over 55% of them seen just once. Material: CD4+ T cells from blood, obtained before liver transplant. These receptors were obtained from a human donor who received a liver transplant. Each CDR3 is given with its conserved first and last residue. The D gene is left open where the match is weak. Clone size appears in some rows only: once, few, many, or a class for an expanded clone.

TRBV2	.	TRBJ2-6	TRBD2	TGTGCCAGCAGCGAGCAAGCGGGGGAAACCTCTGGGGCCAACGTCCTGACTTTC	CASSEQAGETSGANVLTF
TRBV2	once	TRBJ2-3	TRBD2	TGTGCCAGCGCCCCTGGGCGGGGGGGCCTCGATACGCAGTATTTT	CASAPGRGGLDTQYF
TRBV7-9	.	TRBJ1-5	TRBD1	TGTGCCAGCAGCTCGGGACAGACAAATCAGCCCCAGCATTTT	CASSSGQTNQPQHF
TRBV7-8	.	TRBJ2-6	TRBD2	TGTGCCAGCAGCTCCTATCGACTAGCGGGGGGGCCCTCTGGGGCCAACGTCCTGACTTTC	CASSSYRLAGGPSGANVLTF
TRBV6-5	.	TRBJ2-1	.	TGTGCCAGCAGACGTAACAGGGACGGTGAGCAGTTCTTC	CASRRNRDGEQFF
TRBV15	.	TRBJ2-7	TRBD2	TGTGCCACCAGCCCGCGGGGGGCTCCCTACGAGCAGTACTTC	CATSPRGAPYEQYF
TRBV4-1	once	TRBJ2-1	.	TGCGCCAGCAGCCAAGGTACAGGGCAAGTGGGTGAGCAGTTCTTC	CASSQGTGQVGEQFF
TRBV7-9	few	TRBJ2-5	TRBD1	TGTGCCAGCAGCTTTCGACAGGGGGCTGAAGAGACCCAGTACTTC	CASSFRQGAEETQYF
TRBV6-5	.	TRBJ1-1	TRBD1	TGTGCCAGCAGTTACTCAGGACAGGGAAGCACTGAAGCTTTCTTT	CASSYSGQGSTEAFF
TRBV5-1	.	TRBJ1-5	.	TGCGCCAGCAGAATAACGGCGGATAGCAATCAGCCCCAGCATTTT	CASRITADSNQPQHF
TRBV27	.	TRBJ2-1	.	TGTGCCAGCAGCTTAAACCTGGATATCGCGGGGGCCCAGCAGTTCTTC	CASSLNLDIAGAQQFF
TRBV30	.	TRBJ1-1	.	TGTGCCTGGCACAATGTAGCATTCAGGGGCCGTCGGCCCCATTCTGAAGCTTTCTTT	CAWHNVAFRGRRPHSEAFF
TRBV11-3	.	TRBJ2-1	.	TGTGCCAGCAGTCATGCCCGGCAGGGCTCCTACAATGAGCAGTTCTTC	CASSHARQGSYNEQFF